Included here is one T cell receptor beta chain sequence, with context. Its target is unknown. Deletions cut 8 bases from V and 0 bases from J, with 9 bases between. The CDR3 totals 13 residues. Per germline, CDR1 SEHNR and CDR2 FQNEAQ (reference sequence). The use of a sample-barcoded 5' primer and a J-beta primer mix characterized a second PCR of roughly 7 to 12 cycles. Tags on each cDNA molecule came from a template-switch adaptor with 12 random nucleotides. TCRdb independently ran MiXCR on the 5' RACE reads; one entry per CDR3 protein. The table lists hundreds of thousands of distinct CDR3 sequences, roughly 20% of them singletons. The data were obtained in a study of blood T cells in healthy people across ages. Study-level results: Both higher diversity and more naive CD4+ cells marked long-lived donors when set against aged donors.

This sequence originates from a man in his sixties or seventies in good health. Sequenced material: blood. The chain uses TRBV7-9 and TRBJ2-3, with a weak D call TRBD2 (6 bases). The CDR3 DNA reads as TGTGCCAGCCTCGCGGGAAGCACAGATACGCAGTATTTT. Translated, it gives CASLAGSTDTQYF.